This T cell receptor (beta chain) was retrieved from a study of tumor and adjacent non-tumor tissue in lung cancer. There are 15 residues in the CDR3. Germline-derived CDR1 and CDR2 are MNHNS and SASEGT. A modified ARM-PCR protocol with three rounds of nested PCR amplified TCRbeta. TCRdb reprocessed the multiplex PCR reads with MiXCR, giving one entry per CDR3 protein. This sample has more than 85,000 distinct CDR3 sequences, with more than 60% found just once. No cell sorting was done before RNA was extracted from the tissue. Sequencing input: lung tumor tissue. This TCR was sampled from an older woman with non-small cell lung cancer. V is TRBV6-1 and J is TRBJ1-5; D gene uncertain. The CDR3 loop reads CASAVFATDCQPQHF. As DNA, the CDR3 is TGTGCGAGCGCGGTATTCGCAACGGACTGTCAGCCCCAGCATTTT.